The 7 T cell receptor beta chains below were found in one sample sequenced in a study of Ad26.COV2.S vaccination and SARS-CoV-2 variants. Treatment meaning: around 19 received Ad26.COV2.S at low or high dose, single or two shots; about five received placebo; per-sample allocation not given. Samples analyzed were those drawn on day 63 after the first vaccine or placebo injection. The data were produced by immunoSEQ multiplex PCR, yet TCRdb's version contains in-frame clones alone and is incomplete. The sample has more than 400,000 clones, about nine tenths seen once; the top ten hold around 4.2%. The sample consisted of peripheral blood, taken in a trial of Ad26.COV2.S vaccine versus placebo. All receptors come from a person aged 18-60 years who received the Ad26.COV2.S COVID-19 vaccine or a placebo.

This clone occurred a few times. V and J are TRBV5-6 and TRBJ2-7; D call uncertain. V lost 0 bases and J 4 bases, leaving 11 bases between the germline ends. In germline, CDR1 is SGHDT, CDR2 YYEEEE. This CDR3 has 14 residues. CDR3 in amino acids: CASSLGEGFYEQYF. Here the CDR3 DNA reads TGTGCCAGCAGCTTGGGGGAAGGGTTTTACGAGCAGTACTTC.

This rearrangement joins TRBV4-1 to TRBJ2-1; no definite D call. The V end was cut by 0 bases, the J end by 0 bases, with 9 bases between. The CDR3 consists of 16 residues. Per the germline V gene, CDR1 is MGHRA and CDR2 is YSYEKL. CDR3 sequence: CASSQENPSSYNEQFF. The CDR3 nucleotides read TGCGCCAGCAGCCAAGAAAATCCTAGCTCCTACAATGAGCAGTTCTTC.

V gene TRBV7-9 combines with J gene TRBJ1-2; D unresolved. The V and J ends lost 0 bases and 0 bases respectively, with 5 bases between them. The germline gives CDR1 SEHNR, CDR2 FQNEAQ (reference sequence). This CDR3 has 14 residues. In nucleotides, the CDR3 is TGTGCCAGCAGCTTAGCGCCGACTAACTATGGCTACACCTTC. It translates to CASSLAPTNYGYTF.

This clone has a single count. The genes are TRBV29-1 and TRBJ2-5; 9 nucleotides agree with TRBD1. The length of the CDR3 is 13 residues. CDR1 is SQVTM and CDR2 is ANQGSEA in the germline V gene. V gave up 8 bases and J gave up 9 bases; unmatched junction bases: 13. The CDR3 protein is CSFIRDREGAQYF. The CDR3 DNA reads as TGCAGCTTTATCCGGGACAGGGAAGGGGCCCAGTACTTC.

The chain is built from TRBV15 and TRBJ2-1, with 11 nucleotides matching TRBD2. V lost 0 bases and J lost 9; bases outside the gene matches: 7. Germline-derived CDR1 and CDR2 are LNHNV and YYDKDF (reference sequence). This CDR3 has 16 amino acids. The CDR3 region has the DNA TGTGCCACCAGCAGAGATTTACTAGCGGGAGTGGGTGAGCAGTTCTTC. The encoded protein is CATSRDLLAGVGEQFF.

The CDR3 here is CASKGTGWYEQYF. DNA of the CDR3: TGTGCCAGCAAAGGGACAGGGTGGTACGAGCAGTACTTC. V and J are TRBV5-6 and TRBJ2-7; 9 bases are shared with TRBD1. With 6 bases clipped from V and 4 bases from J, the junction kept 5 bases outside the gene matches. Per the germline V gene, CDR1 is SGHDT and CDR2 is YYEEEE. The CDR3 is made up of 13 amino acids.

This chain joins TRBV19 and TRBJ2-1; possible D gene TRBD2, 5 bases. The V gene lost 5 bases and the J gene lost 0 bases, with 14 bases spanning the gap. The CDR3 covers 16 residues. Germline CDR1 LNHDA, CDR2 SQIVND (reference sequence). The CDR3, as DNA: TGTGCCAGTAGTCCCAGGAGGTCCTACTCCTACAATGAGCAGTTCTTC. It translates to CASSPRRSYSYNEQFF. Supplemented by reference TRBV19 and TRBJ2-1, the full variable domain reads DGGITQSPKYLFRKEGQNVTLSCEQNLNHDAMYWYRQDPGQGLRLIYYSQIVNDFQKGDIAEGYSVSREKKESFPLTVTSAQKNPTAFYLCASSPRRSYSYNEQFFGPGTRLTVL.